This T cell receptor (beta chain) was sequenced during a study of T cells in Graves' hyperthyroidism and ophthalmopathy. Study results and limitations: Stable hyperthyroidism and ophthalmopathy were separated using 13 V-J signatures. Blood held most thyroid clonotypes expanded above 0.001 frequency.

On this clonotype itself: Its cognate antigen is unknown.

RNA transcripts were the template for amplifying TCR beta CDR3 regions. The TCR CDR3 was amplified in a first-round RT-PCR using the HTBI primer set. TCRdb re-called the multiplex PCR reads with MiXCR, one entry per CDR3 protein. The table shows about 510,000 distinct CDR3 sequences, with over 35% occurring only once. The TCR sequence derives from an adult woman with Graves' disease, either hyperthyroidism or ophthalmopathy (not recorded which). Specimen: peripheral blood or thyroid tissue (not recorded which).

This CDR3 is CAEVGEKLFF. The CDR3 DNA reads TGTGCTGAGGTGGGGGAAAAACTGTTTTTT. The chain employs TRBV25-1 and TRBJ1-4, with D unclear. Germline values: CDR1 MGHDK, CDR2 SYGVNS. The CDR3 extends over 10 amino acids. The full variable domain, its missing parts supplied by reference TRBV25-1 and TRBJ1-4, is EADIYQTPRYLVIGTGKKITLECSQTMGHDKMYWYQQDPGMELHLIHYSYGVNSTEKGDLSSESTVSRIRTEHFPLTLESARPSHTSQYLCAEVGEKLFFGSGTQLSVL.